What follows are 19 T cell receptor beta chains derived from one specimen sequenced in a study of blood T cell repertoires in COVID-19 (dated by TCRdb to about 2020). Library method: the immunoSEQ multiplex PCR assay. Here the immuneACCESS table is served through TCRdb, limited to in-frame sequences with V and J called. Missing clones are a known gap in these copies; in checked studies unresolved V genes cover under half, and the rest lacks a known reason. For this sample there are 100,000 to 150,000 clones; almost 85% appear just once. The ten largest clones represent around 13% of the sample. Sequenced material: peripheral blood. These receptor sequences come from a woman aged 25 to 45 who had recovered from COVID-19.

The chain is built from TRBV7-8 and TRBJ1-3; no definite D call. Trimming took 6 bases from V and 0 from J, leaving 15 bases between them. The germline CDR1 and CDR2 sequences are SGHVS and FQNEAQ. The CDR3 has 16 residues. CDR3 sequence reads: CASRTMGPISGNTIYF. The CDR3 DNA is TGTGCCAGCAGGACTATGGGTCCGATCTCTGGAAACACCATATATTTT. Variable domain in full (rest from reference TRBV7-8 and TRBJ1-3): GAGVSQSPRYKVAKRGQDVALRCDPISGHVSLFWYQQALGQGPEFLTYFQNEAQLDKSGLPSDRFFAERPEGSVSTLKIQRTQQEDSAVYLCASRTMGPISGNTIYFGEGSWLTVV.

This chain links TRBV3-1 (or the pseudogene TRBV3-2) with TRBJ1-2; 7 bases align to TRBD1. After removal of 1 base from V and 6 bases from J, the junction contained 11 bases not matched to a gene. The CDR3 loop spans 16 amino acids. Germline V gene data show CDR1 as LGHDT and CDR2 as YNNKEL (reference sequence). CDR3 residues: CASSQVWDSLRDGYTF. Here the CDR3 DNA reads TGTGCCAGCAGCCAAGTCTGGGACAGCCTCAGGGATGGCTACACCTTC.

The genes are TRBV6-9 and TRBJ2-1; D is ambiguous. Germline V gives CDR1 MNHGY, CDR2 SVAAGI. The CDR3 has 12 amino acids. Trimming pared 8 bases from V and 10 bases from J, leaving 15 bases between. In nucleotides, the CDR3 is TGTGCCAGCCAAAAACCGGTTATCGAGCAGTTCTTC. Translation gives CASQKPVIEQFF.

The chain carries TRBV2 and TRBJ1-4, with D unclear. CDR3 size: 14 residues. CDR1 is SNHLY and CDR2 is FYNNEI in the germline V gene. V dropped 3 bases and J dropped 8 bases, with 13 bases sitting between them. The CDR3 sequence is CASSDGRGKEKLFF. For the CDR3, the DNA is TGTGCCAGCAGTGATGGGAGAGGAAAGGAAAAACTGTTTTTT.

The V and J genes are TRBV19 and TRBJ1-2; D may be TRBD1 (5 bases). V was shortened by 3 bases and J by 11 bases, with 22 bases between the two germline ends. The length of the CDR3 is 15 residues. Germline V CDR1 and CDR2: LNHDA, SQIVND (reference sequence). The CDR3 DNA follows: TGTGCCAGTAGTATTGAAGGGGCGGCGAACCCTGAATACACCTTC. Protein product: CASSIEGAANPEYTF. The entire variable domain, with the rest obtained from reference TRBV19 and TRBJ1-2, is as follows: DGGITQSPKYLFRKEGQNVTLSCEQNLNHDAMYWYRQDPGQGLRLIYYSQIVNDFQKGDIAEGYSVSREKKESFPLTVTSAQKNPTAFYLCASSIEGAANPEYTFGSGTRLTVV.

This rearrangement joins TRBV12-5 to TRBJ2-7; D might be TRBD2 (6 bases). Trimming stripped 1 base from V and 7 bases from J, with 23 bases between. CDR1 is LGHNT, CDR2 FRNRAP, per germline. The CDR3 has 17 amino acids. CDR3 in DNA: TGTGCTAGTGGTTTGGGGGAGGATGGCAGGGCCTTCTATGAGCAGTACTTC. Translating it yields CASGLGEDGRAFYEQYF.

The chain combines TRBV3-1 (or the pseudogene TRBV3-2) with TRBJ1-2; 12 bases line up with TRBD1. The J segment lost 8 bases and the V segment lost 3 bases, leaving 7 bases of the junction unmatched. The CDR3 has 15 residues. Germline loops: CDR1 LGHDT, CDR2 YNNKEL (reference sequence). DNA for the CDR3: TGTGCCAGCAGCCATGGGACAGGGGGCGCGAGAGGCTACACCTTC. Translating gives CASSHGTGGARGYTF.

V gene TRBV19 combines with J gene TRBJ1-2; D possibly corresponds to TRBD1 (5 bases). The CDR3 has 15 amino acids. Germline CDR1 reads LNHDA; CDR2 reads SQIVND (reference sequence). Trimming shortened V by 2 bases and J by 8 bases, and 18 bases separated the two germline ends. The CDR3 DNA reads TGTGCCAGTAGTATACAGGGAAACCTGGCTTACGGCTACACCTTC. Residues: CASSIQGNLAYGYTF.

This clone was observed a handful of times. The V and J genes are TRBV15 and TRBJ1-5; 10 bases align to TRBD1. CDR1 and CDR2 (germline): LNHNV, YYDKDF (reference sequence). The junction had 6 bases not matched to a gene; V was cut back by 6 bases and J by 7 bases. CDR3 length: 14 amino acids. CDR3 in DNA: TGTGCCACCAGGGGACAGGGGTCAGGACAGCCCCAGCATTTT. Its translation is CATRGQGSGQPQHF.

The chain joins TRBV23-1 to TRBJ1-2; a possible D gene is TRBD1 (6 bases). TRBV23-1 is an open reading frame, and its role is uncertain. V was shortened by 1 base and J by 4 bases, with 16 bases between the two germline ends. The CDR3 is 16 residues long. CDR3 sequence: CASSQCGQLRIYGYTF. CDR3 DNA sequence: TGCGCCAGCAGTCAATGTGGACAGCTACGAATCTATGGCTACACCTTC.

V gene TRBV27 combines with J gene TRBJ2-5, with D possibly matching TRBD2 (6 bases). This CDR3 is built from 17 residues. Germline V gives CDR1 MNHEY, CDR2 SMNVEV (reference sequence). Trimming removed 2 bases at V and 5 bases at J, with 21 bases between. CDR3 DNA sequence: TGTGCCAGCAGTTTACCCTTCACGCCGGGACTCCGTGAGACCCAGTACTTC. Amino acid sequence: CASSLPFTPGLRETQYF.

This clone was found once. V gene TRBV27 combines with J gene TRBJ1-6; the match to TRBD1 covers 7 bases. This CDR3 comprises 15 residues. V dropped 5 bases and J dropped 5; count of bases not matched to a gene: 6. Germline-derived CDR1 and CDR2 are MNHEY and SMNVEV (reference sequence). The CDR3 is CASSGRTGNNSPLHF. As DNA, the CDR3 is TGTGCCAGCAGTGGGAGGACAGGCAATAATTCACCCCTCCACTTT.

This clone occurred once. This chain joins TRBV4-1 and TRBJ1-5; a weak D match, TRBD1 (5 bases). The CDR3 has 16 residues. Deletions cut 1 base from V and 6 bases from J, with 16 bases between. CDR1 and CDR2 (germline): MGHRA, YSYEKL. The CDR3 DNA follows: TGCGCCAGCAGCCAAGGCTCGGGGGATGGTCGTCAGCCCCAGCATTTT. The encoded protein is CASSQGSGDGRQPQHF.

CDR3 nucleotide sequence: TGTGCCAGCAGTTACTCGATAGTGGGAGCCGGAAACACCATATATTTT. It is translated as CASSYSIVGAGNTIYF. The rearrangement links TRBV6-6 to TRBJ1-3; D gene unclear. V was trimmed by 0 bases and J by 4 bases, leaving 13 bases between them. The germline V gene has CDR1 MNHNY and CDR2 SVGAGI (reference sequence). CDR3 length equals 16 residues.

This clone was detected a few times. The chain recombines TRBV2 with TRBJ2-1; tentatively, D is TRBD2 (5 bases). Trimming pared 5 bases from V and 4 bases from J, leaving 9 bases between. The CDR3 consists of 13 residues. In germline, CDR1 is SNHLY, CDR2 FYNNEI. The CDR3 sequence is CASSTRAYNEQFF. CDR3 DNA: TGTGCCAGCAGTACTAGGGCGTACAATGAGCAGTTCTTC.

This clone turned up a few times. The rearrangement uses TRBV10-2 and TRBJ2-3; D may be TRBD1 (5 bases). The germline CDR1 and CDR2 sequences are WSHSY and SAAADI. Deletions cut 8 bases from V and 1 base from J, with 10 bases between. CDR3 length equals 13 residues. The chain's CDR3 is CASEDIRTDTQYF. CDR3 coding DNA: TGCGCCAGCGAGGACATCCGCACAGATACGCAGTATTTT.

The genes are TRBV6-4 and TRBJ2-3; TRBD2 agrees at 9 bases. CDR3 length equals 15 residues. The germline gives CDR1 MRHNA, CDR2 SNTAGT. V shed 5 bases, J shed 1 base, and the junction held 4 bases outside the gene matches. The CDR3 region is CASSKGLARTDTQYF. For the CDR3, the DNA is TGTGCCAGCAGTAAGGGACTAGCCCGCACAGATACGCAGTATTTT.

This chain connects TRBV3-1 (or the pseudogene TRBV3-2) to TRBJ1-4; D is perhaps TRBD1 (5 bases). V shed 2 bases and J shed 6 bases, with 16 bases lying between them. The CDR3 totals 16 residues. CDR1 is LGHDT, CDR2 YNNKEL, per germline (reference sequence). The CDR3 loop reads CASSQPRGSGDEKLFF. The CDR3 nucleotides are TGTGCCAGCAGCCAACCGCGAGGGTCGGGGGATGAAAAACTGTTTTTT.

This chain joins TRBV4-2 and TRBJ2-2, with D unclear. In germline, CDR1 is LGHNA, CDR2 YNFKEQ. V dropped 0 bases and J dropped 1 base, with 18 bases sitting between them. This CDR3 is 19 amino acids long. CDR3 amino acids: CASSQETPRARLNTGELFF. For the CDR3, the DNA is TGTGCCAGCAGCCAAGAAACCCCTCGAGCGAGACTGAACACCGGGGAGCTGTTTTTT.